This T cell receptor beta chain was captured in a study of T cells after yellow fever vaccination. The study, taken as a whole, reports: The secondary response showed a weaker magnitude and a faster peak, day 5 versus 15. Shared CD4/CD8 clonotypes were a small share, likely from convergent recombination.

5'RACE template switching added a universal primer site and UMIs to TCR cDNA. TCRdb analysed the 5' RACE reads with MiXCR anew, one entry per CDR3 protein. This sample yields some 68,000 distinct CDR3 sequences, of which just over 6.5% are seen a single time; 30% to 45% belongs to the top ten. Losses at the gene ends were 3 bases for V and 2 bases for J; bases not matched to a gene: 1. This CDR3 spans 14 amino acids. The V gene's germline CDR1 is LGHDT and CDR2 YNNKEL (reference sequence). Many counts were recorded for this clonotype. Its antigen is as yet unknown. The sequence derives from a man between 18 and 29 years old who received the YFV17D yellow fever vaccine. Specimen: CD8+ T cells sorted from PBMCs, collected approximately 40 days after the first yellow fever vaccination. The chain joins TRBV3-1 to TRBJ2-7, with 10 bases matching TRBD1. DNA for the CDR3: TGTGCCAGCAGCCACGGACAGGGGGCCTACGAGCAGTACTTC. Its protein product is CASSHGQGAYEQYF.